The clone carrying this T cell receptor (beta chain) was seen a handful of times. Its antigen remains unidentified. Making use of molecular barcodes, quantitative 5'-RACE generated TCR beta libraries. TCRdb called the 5' RACE reads again in MiXCR, with one record for every CDR3 protein. This repertoire shows 250,000 or so distinct CDR3 sequences, more than 15% found once; its top ten account for about a third. The sample is drawn from a study of CD8 T cells in ankylosing spondylitis. Germline CDR1 is MNHNS and CDR2 is SASEGT. The length of the CDR3 is 16 residues. V was cut by 4 bases and J by 6 bases, with 21 bases left in between. Findings and limits, study-wide: Disease-linked clones were reportedly significantly enriched in matched ankylosing spondylitis synovial fluid.

The chain joins TRBV6-1 to TRBJ1-2, with D unclear. The specimen was blood, either unsorted or a sorted T cell fraction (not recorded which). This sequence was found in a male donor with ankylosing spondylitis or in good health (not recorded which). CDR3 bases: TGTGCCAGCAGTGTCCTTACGCCAAGGGATTTGGATGGCTACACCTTC. Its translation: CASSVLTPRDLDGYTF.